The rows below give T cell receptor beta chains drawn from one sample of a study of CD8+ T cells in alopecia areata. Profiling relied on immunoSEQ multiplex PCR, and the TCRdb table lists in-frame clones only, not all of them. The sample consists of more than 90,000 clones, roughly 69% of them appearing once. The sequenced sample was CD4+ T cells sorted from blood. These receptors all stem from a human donor in good health. The CDR3 runs from the conserved cysteine through the conserved F or W. D genes are given only for firm matches.

D gene	V gene	CDR3 protein
NA	TRBV7-9	CASSFLETQYF
TRBD1	TRBV29-1	CSVGGDRGLEQYF
NA	TRBV5-1	CATTPRGDPNTGELFF
NA	TRBV5-1	CASSRVGGPPDEQYF
NA	TRBV29-1	CSARKDSRKFYEQYF
NA	TRBV30	CAWAGETQYF
TRBD2	TRBV4-1	CASSRSPGLRGETQYF
NA	TRBV6-5	CASGLDPTDTQYF
NA	TRBV6-5	CASSYSGFTQYF
NA	TRBV6-5	CASSYSATGYNSPLHF